The 21 T cell receptor beta chains listed next were all sequenced from one sample in a study of T cell responses to AZD1222 COVID-19 vaccine. TCRdb keeps only in-frame clones here, not all; method: immunoSEQ multiplex PCR. The sample shows about 120,000 clones, 70% to 90% of them seen only once. The sequenced sample was peripheral blood, obtained on day 0 of AZD1222 vaccination. The receptors originated from an adult in good health.

The CDR3 spells CASSLALPPETQYF. CDR3 in DNA: TGCGCCAGCAGCTTGGCCCTCCCTCCCGAGACCCAGTACTTC. The J gene is TRBJ2-5, the V gene TRBV5-1, with D unclear. V was clipped by 0 bases and J by 5 bases, with 11 bases between them. Germline values: CDR1 SGHRS, CDR2 YFSETQ. The length of the CDR3 is 14 residues.

The genes are TRBV9 and TRBJ2-1, with TRBD2 identical over 7 bases. The CDR3 spans 14 residues. V trimming: 2 bases; J trimming: 6 bases; junction bases outside the gene matches: 5. The V gene's germline CDR1 is SGDLS and CDR2 YYNGEE. The CDR3: CASSVAGTTNEQFF. The CDR3 nucleotides read TGTGCCAGCAGCGTTGCCGGGACTACCAATGAGCAGTTCTTC.

V gene TRBV30 combines with J gene TRBJ1-1; D not resolved. Trimming removed 6 bases at V and 6 bases at J, with 8 bases between. Germline V gene sequence: CDR1 GTSNPN, CDR2 SVGIG (reference sequence). The CDR3 runs 10 residues. CDR3 sequence (DNA): TGTGCCTGCTCACAGTCTGAAGCTTTCTTT. It encodes CACSQSEAFF.

The J gene is TRBJ1-2, the V gene TRBV19; 7 positions match TRBD1. The CDR3 spans 13 residues. With V trimmed by 6 bases and J by 5 bases, 6 bases remained unmatched. Germline V gene sequence: CDR1 LNHDA, CDR2 SQIVND (reference sequence). CDR3 protein: CASRDRSAYGYTF. CDR3 coding DNA: TGTGCCAGTAGGGACAGGTCTGCATATGGCTACACCTTC.

The gene calls are TRBV7-9 and TRBJ2-2; 9 bases align to TRBD2. Germline loops: CDR1 SEHNR, CDR2 FQNEAQ (reference sequence). The CDR3 spans 15 residues. V lost 5 bases and J lost 7; bases outside the gene matches: 8. Here the CDR3 DNA reads TGTGCCAGCAGCCGTAGCGGGAGTTTCGGCGGGGAGCTGTTTTTT. The encoded protein is CASSRSGSFGGELFF.

The chain combines TRBV25-1 with TRBJ2-3; the D gene is possibly TRBD2 (6 bases). The CDR3 is made up of 15 amino acids. V was pared by 6 bases and J by 1 base, with 14 bases between. Germline V gene data show CDR1 as MGHDK and CDR2 as SYGVNS. CDR3 region: CASSRSIAGTDTQYF. Here the CDR3 DNA reads TGTGCCAGCAGCAGATCCATAGCGGGCACAGATACGCAGTATTTT.

V usage is TRBV2 and J usage is TRBJ2-3; the D gene could be TRBD1 or TRBD2 (5 bases each). The CDR3 has 15 residues. Germline-derived CDR1 and CDR2 are SNHLY and FYNNEI. The V and J ends lost 6 bases and 1 base respectively, with 14 bases between them. The CDR3 region is CASRGVIWGTDTQYF. The CDR3 nucleotides read TGTGCCAGCAGGGGGGTCATATGGGGCACAGATACGCAGTATTTT. Filled out from reference TRBV2 and TRBJ2-3, the complete variable domain reads EPEVTQTPSHQVTQMGQEVILRCVPISNHLYFYWYRQILGQKVEFLVSFYNNEISEKSEIFDDQFSVERPDGSNFTLKIRSTKLEDSAMYFCASRGVIWGTDTQYFGPGTRLTVL.

This clone was observed a few times. The rearrangement uses TRBV27 and TRBJ1-6, with D perhaps matching TRBD1 (5 bases). Germline values: CDR1 MNHEY, CDR2 SMNVEV (reference sequence). V gave up 6 bases and J gave up 7 bases, with 16 bases separating them. The length of the CDR3 is 15 residues. CDR3 sequence reads: CASSPALRGNSPLHF. The CDR3 coding sequence is TGTGCCAGCAGCCCTGCCTTACGGGGGAATTCACCCCTCCACTTT.

The table lists this clone with a few counts. The chain has TRBV11-2 and TRBJ1-4; D might be TRBD1 (6 bases). The V gene's germline CDR1 is SGHAT and CDR2 FQNNGV. Between the trimmed V and J ends, which lost 6 bases and 0 bases, there was a span of 8 bases. The CDR3 totals 14 residues. The CDR3 DNA sequence: TGTGCCAGCAGAAGGACAGCAACTAATGAAAAACTGTTTTTT. Protein: CASRRTATNEKLFF.

The chain carries TRBV7-2 and TRBJ2-3; TRBD2 is a possible D gene (5 bases). The CDR3 is 16 residues long. Trimming shortened V by 1 base and J by 0 bases, and 11 bases separated the two germline ends. Germline assignment: CDR1 SGHTA and CDR2 FQGNSA. DNA of the CDR3: TGTGCCAGCAGCTTAGACGGACTTTCTAGCACAGATACGCAGTATTTT. Translation gives CASSLDGLSSTDTQYF.

The gene calls are TRBV5-1 and TRBJ1-2; TRBD1 matches 7 bases. After removal of 4 bases from V and 2 bases from J, the junction contained 5 bases not matched to a gene. Germline V CDR1 and CDR2: SGHRS, YFSETQ. This CDR3 is built from 14 residues. The CDR3 reads CASSPEGANYGYTF. The DNA of the CDR3 is TGCGCCAGCAGCCCGGAGGGGGCGAACTATGGCTACACCTTC.

The chain combines TRBV29-1 with TRBJ1-1; no clear D gene. The CDR3 has 13 residues. Germline CDR1 reads SQVTM; CDR2 reads ANQGSEA. The V and J ends lost 4 bases and 1 base respectively, with 10 bases between them. The CDR3 is CSVAPRRNTEAFF. The CDR3 DNA follows: TGCAGCGTTGCGCCCAGGAGGAACACTGAAGCTTTCTTT.

The rearrangement uses TRBV27 and TRBJ2-7; 9 nucleotides line up with TRBD1. Germline V gene sequence: CDR1 MNHEY, CDR2 SMNVEV (reference sequence). Trimming took 4 bases from V and 4 from J; bases not matched to a gene: 5. This CDR3 spans 14 amino acids. The CDR3 reads CASSYGQGRYEQYF. The CDR3 coding sequence is TGTGCCAGCAGTTACGGACAGGGGAGGTACGAGCAGTACTTC.

This chain connects TRBV2 to TRBJ1-5, with D possibly being TRBD1 (5 bases). V was cut by 4 bases and J by 5 bases, with 12 bases left in between. There are 14 residues in the CDR3. Germline V gives CDR1 SNHLY, CDR2 FYNNEI. The CDR3 DNA is TGTGCCAGCAGTGTATCAGGGACCCATCAGCCCCAGCATTTT. It specifies CASSVSGTHQPQHF. Variable domain in full (rest from reference TRBV2 and TRBJ1-5): EPEVTQTPSHQVTQMGQEVILRCVPISNHLYFYWYRQILGQKVEFLVSFYNNEISEKSEIFDDQFSVERPDGSNFTLKIRSTKLEDSAMYFCASSVSGTHQPQHFGDGTRLSIL.

This clone has only a few counts. This sample also contains other DNA sequences that code for the same CDR3. The V call is TRBV27, the J call TRBJ2-7, with D perhaps TRBD2 (6 bases). From germline, CDR1 is MNHEY and CDR2 SMNVEV (reference sequence). The V end lost 2 bases, the J end lost 1 base, and 6 bases lay between the germline ends. The CDR3 spans 13 residues. The CDR3 region has the DNA TGTGCCAGCAGTTTACGGGAGTCCTACGAGCAGTACTTC. This codes for CASSLRESYEQYF.

The chain recombines TRBV27 with TRBJ2-7; tentatively, D is TRBD2 (6 bases). This CDR3 has 11 residues. Trimming removed 5 bases at V and 11 bases at J, with 13 bases between. The germline gives CDR1 MNHEY, CDR2 SMNVEV (reference sequence). The CDR3 protein is CASSPTSTKYF. In nucleotides, the CDR3 is TGTGCCAGCAGTCCGACTAGTACCAAGTACTTC.

V usage is TRBV5-4 and J usage is TRBJ2-5, with 8 bases fitting TRBD1. Germline V gene data show CDR1 as SGHNT and CDR2 as YYREEE (reference sequence). The CDR3 contains 16 residues. The ends lost 3 bases at V and 3 bases at J; junction bases unmatched: 10. CDR3 in DNA: TGTGCCAGCAGCTCCGTCCCCAGGGGGCGGGAAGAGACCCAGTACTTC. Translating gives CASSSVPRGREETQYF.

The rearrangement joins TRBV12-1 to TRBJ2-7; TRBD2, the table's D call, was not compared with the DNA. TRBV12-1 is noted as a pseudogene. The CDR3 sequence is 15 residues long. The CDR3 sequence is CASSFAAGVSYEQYF. CDR3 sequence (DNA): TGTGCCAGCAGCTTTGCGGCGGGAGTATCCTACGAGCAGTACTTC.

The chain joins TRBV11-2 to TRBJ2-5, with D maybe TRBD2 (7 bases). Per germline, CDR1 SGHAT and CDR2 FQNNGV. CDR3 length equals 15 residues. Trimming cost V 6 bases and J 10 bases, with 24 bases left between them. The CDR3 bases are TGTGCCAGCAGTTTGACGGGGGGCCAGGGTGAGGACCAGTACTTC. Translating it yields CASSLTGGQGEDQYF.

The chain recombines TRBV5-1 with TRBJ2-3; D is uncertain. Trimming stripped 1 base from V and 6 bases from J, with 9 bases between. The germline V gene has CDR1 SGHRS and CDR2 YFSETQ. The CDR3 length is 13 residues. CDR3 region: CASSLTEWDTQYF. The DNA of the CDR3 is TGCGCCAGCAGCTTGACCGAATGGGATACGCAGTATTTT.

V gene TRBV2 combines with J gene TRBJ2-7, with D possibly being TRBD2 (6 bases). Per germline, CDR1 SNHLY and CDR2 FYNNEI. With 6 bases removed from V and 0 bases from J, the gap between germline ends came to 21 bases. This CDR3 comprises 17 residues. CDR3 in amino acids: CASSPGSGRHHSYEQYF. CDR3 bases: TGTGCCAGCAGCCCCGGGTCAGGGAGGCATCACTCCTACGAGCAGTACTTC.